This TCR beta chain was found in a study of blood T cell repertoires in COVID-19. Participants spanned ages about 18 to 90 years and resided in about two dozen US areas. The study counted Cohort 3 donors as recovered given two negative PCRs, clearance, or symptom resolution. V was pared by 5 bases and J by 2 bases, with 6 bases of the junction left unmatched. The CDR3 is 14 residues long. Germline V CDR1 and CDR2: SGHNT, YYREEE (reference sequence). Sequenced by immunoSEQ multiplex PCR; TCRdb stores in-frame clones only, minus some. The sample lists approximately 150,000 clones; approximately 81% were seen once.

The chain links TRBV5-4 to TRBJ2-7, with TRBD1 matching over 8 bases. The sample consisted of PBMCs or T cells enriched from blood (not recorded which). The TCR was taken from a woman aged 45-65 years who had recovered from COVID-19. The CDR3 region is CASSQDRATYEQYF. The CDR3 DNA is TGTGCCAGCAGTCAGGACAGGGCAACCTACGAGCAGTACTTC. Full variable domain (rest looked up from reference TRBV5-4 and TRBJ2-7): ETGVTQSPTHLIKTRGQQVTLRCSSQSGHNTVSWYQQALGQGPQFIFQYYREEENGRGNFPPRFSGLQFPNYSSELNVNALELDDSALYLCASSQDRATYEQYFGPGTRLTVT.